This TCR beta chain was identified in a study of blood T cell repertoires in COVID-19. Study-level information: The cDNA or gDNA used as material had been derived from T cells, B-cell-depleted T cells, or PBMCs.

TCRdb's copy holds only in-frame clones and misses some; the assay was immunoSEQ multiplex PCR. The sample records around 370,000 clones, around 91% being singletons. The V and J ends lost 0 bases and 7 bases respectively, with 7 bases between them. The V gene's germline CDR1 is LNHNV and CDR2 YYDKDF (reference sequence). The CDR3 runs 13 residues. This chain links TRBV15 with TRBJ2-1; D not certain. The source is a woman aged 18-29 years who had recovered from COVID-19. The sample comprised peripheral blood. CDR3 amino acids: CATSRDRRNEQFF. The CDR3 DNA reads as TGTGCCACCAGCAGAGATAGGAGAAATGAGCAGTTCTTC.